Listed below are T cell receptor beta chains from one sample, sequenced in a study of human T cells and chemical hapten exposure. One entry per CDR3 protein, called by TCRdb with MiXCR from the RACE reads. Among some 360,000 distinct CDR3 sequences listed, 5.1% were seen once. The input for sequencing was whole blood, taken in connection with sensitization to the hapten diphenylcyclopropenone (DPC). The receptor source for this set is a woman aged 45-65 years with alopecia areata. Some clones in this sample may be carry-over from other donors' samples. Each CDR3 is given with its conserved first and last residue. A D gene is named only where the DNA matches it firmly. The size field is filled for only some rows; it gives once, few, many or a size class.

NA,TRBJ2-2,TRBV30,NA,TGTGCCTGGAGGCCATCCAACACCGGGGAGCTGTTTTTT,CAWRPSNTGELFF
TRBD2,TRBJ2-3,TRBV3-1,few,TGTGCCAGCAGCCTTCTAGCGGGAGAAGGCACAGATACGCAGTATTTT,CASSLLAGEGTDTQYF
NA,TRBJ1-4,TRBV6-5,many,TGTGCCAGCAGTTCCACCGTGAGGGGTGAAAAACTGTTTTTT,CASSSTVRGEKLFF
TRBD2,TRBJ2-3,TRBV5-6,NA,TGTGCCAGCAGCTTCCCCCGAGCTAGCGGGAGTACAGATACGCAGTATTTT,CASSFPRASGSTDTQYF
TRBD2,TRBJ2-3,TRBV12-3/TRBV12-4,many,TGTGCCAGCAGTTTTCTAGGGACTAGCGGGAGCGGTAGTACAGATACGCAGTATTTT,CASSFLGTSGSGSTDTQYF
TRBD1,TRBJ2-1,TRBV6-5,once,TGTGCCAGCACCTACTCCAGGGGGCGGTCGAATGAGCAGTTCTTC,CASTYSRGRSNEQFF
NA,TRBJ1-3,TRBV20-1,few,TGCAGTGCTTTGGGACCGGGAGCGAAAGGAAACACCATATATTTT,CSALGPGAKGNTIYF
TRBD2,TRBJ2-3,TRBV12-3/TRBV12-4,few,TGTGCCAGCAGCCCACTCCCTCTAGCGGGAGGGGCAGATACGCAGTATTTT,CASSPLPLAGGADTQYF
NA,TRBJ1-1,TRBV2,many,TGTGCCAGCCCCGAAGTAGCCAGGGCGAACACTGAAGCTTTCTTT,CASPEVARANTEAFF
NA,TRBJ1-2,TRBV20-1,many,TGCAGTGCTAGATCACAGGCCGCTAACTATGGCTACACCTTC,CSARSQAANYGYTF
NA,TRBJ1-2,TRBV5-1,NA,TGCGCCAGCAGCTCCCCAGGGGCTGCCTATGGCTACACCTTC,CASSSPGAAYGYTF
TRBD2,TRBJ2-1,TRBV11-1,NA,TGTGCCAGCAGCACCCTTAGCGGGGGCCGGTACAATGAGCAGTTCTTC,CASSTLSGGRYNEQFF
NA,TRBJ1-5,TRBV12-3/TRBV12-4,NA,TGTGCCAGCAGCCCCCTCCTCGGTAATAGCAATCAGCCCCAGCATTTT,CASSPLLGNSNQPQHF
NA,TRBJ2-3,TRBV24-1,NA,TGTGCCACCGTAGGGGGCACAGATACGCAGTATTTT,CATVGGTDTQYF
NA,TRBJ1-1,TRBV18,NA,TGTGCCAGCTCACCTGATTCAGGGACTGAAGCTTTCTTT,CASSPDSGTEAFF
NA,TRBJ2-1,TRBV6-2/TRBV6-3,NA,TGTGCCAGCAGTTACATCAGTGAGCAGTTCTTC,CASSYISEQFF
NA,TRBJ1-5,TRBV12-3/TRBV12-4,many,TGTGCCAGCCCCCCACCCGGACAGATCAATCAGCCCCAGCATTTT,CASPPPGQINQPQHF
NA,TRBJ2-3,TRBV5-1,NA,TGCGCCAGCAGCTCCGGGACCTTACCCACAGATACGCAGTATTTT,CASSSGTLPTDTQYF
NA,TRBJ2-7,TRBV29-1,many,TGCAGCGTTGTGCCAGCTTCGAGCTCCTACGAGCAGTACTTC,CSVVPASSSYEQYF
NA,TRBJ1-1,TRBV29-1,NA,TGCAGCGTTGATCAAGTTGTCGGGGCCTATGCTGAAGCTTTCTTT,CSVDQVVGAYAEAFF
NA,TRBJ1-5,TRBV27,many,TGTGCCAGCAGTGGCCTGGGAGCTCAGCCCCAGCATTTT,CASSGLGAQPQHF
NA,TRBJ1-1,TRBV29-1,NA,TGCAGCGTTGAAAAGAAAGGGTGGTACACTGAAGCTTTCTTT,CSVEKKGWYTEAFF
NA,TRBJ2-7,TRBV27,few,TGTGCCAGCAGTTTATCCAGCGGTCCCTACGAGCAGTACTTC,CASSLSSGPYEQYF
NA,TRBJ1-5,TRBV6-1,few,TGTGCCAGCACCCGAGACAGAGCGGATCAGCCCCAGCATTTT,CASTRDRADQPQHF
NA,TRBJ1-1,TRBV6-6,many,TGTGCCAGCAGCGTTCGCGGGTCGGCTGAAGCTTTCTTT,CASSVRGSAEAFF
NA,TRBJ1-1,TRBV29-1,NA,TGCAGCGTTGACGCGTTGGCCTCTGGGACTGAAGCTTTCTTT,CSVDALASGTEAFF